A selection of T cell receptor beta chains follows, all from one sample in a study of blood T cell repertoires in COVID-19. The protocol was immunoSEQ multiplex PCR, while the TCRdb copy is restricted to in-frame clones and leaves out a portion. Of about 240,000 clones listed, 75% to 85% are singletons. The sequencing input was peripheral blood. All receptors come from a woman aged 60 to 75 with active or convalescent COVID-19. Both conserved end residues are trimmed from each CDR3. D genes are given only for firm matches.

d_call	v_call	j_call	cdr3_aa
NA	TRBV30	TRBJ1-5	AWSQAENQPQH
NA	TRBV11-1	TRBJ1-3	ASSRQGSEIGNTIY
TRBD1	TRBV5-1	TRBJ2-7	ASSLGDRADWGQY
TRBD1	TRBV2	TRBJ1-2	ASHPGGTVHRYT
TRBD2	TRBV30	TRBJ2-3	AWAWGLAGAGDTQY
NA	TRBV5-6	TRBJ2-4	ASSLYEKLAKNIQY
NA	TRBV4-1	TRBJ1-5	ASSLITGPQPQH
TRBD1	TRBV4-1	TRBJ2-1	ASSQGRTGYNEQF
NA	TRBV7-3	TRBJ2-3	ASSLQGIAGTDTQY
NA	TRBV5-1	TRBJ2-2	ASSLDYTGELF
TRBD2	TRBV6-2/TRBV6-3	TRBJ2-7	ASSYRPGLAVYEQY
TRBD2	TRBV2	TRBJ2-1	ASSERSGLAGEPEQF
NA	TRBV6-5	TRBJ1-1	ASTRQTNTEAF
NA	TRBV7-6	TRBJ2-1	ASSVRTDNEQF
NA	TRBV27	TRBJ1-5	ASSSTGSGQPQH
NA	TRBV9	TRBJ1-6	ASSPGGYNSPLH
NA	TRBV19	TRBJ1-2	ASSIVWSYGYT
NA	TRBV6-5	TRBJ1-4	ASSYSAGPTNEKLF
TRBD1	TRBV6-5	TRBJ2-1	ASRLDRNSYNEQF
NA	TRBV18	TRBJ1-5	ASSSTSDSNQPQH
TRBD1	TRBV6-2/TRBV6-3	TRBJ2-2	ASSSKDRGTGELF
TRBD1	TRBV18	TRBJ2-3	ASSPGTGSATDTQY
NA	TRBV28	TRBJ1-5	ASRERMTPASNQPQH
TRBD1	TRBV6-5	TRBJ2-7	ASSRQGSYEQY
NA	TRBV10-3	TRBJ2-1	AISVSNEQF
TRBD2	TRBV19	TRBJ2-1	ASSIGGTSYNEQF
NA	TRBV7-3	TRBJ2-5	ASSPGGGRETQY
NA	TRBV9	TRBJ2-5	ASSADSIQETQY
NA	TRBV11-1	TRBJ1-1	ASSLAGATNTEAF
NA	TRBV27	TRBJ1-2	ASSLFPPANYGYT
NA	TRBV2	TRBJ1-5	ASSGQGSNQPQH